Below are 18 T cell receptor beta chains sequenced from a single sample in a study of blood T cell repertoires in COVID-19. The assay was immunoSEQ multiplex PCR, and TCRdb's table has in-frame clones only and misses some. The repertoire has around 160,000 clones, approximately 85% of them found once; the top ten carry around 8%. Sequencing was done on a sample of peripheral blood. These receptors were collected from a woman aged 55-69 years with COVID-19, enrolled during active disease.

The CDR3 nucleotides are TGTGCCAGCAGTTACCTCGGACTAGTTGGGACCGGGGAGCTGTTTTTT. Encoded protein: CASSYLGLVGTGELFF. This chain uses TRBV6-2 or TRBV6-3 with TRBJ2-2, with 7 bases identical to TRBD2. From germline, CDR1 is MNHEY and CDR2 SVGEGT. The CDR3 is made up of 16 amino acids. The V gene end was trimmed by 2 bases and the J gene end by 5 bases; junction bases not matched to a gene: 8.

The CDR3 is CAWSRPLTDSYSYNSPLHF. CDR3 bases: TGTGCCTGGAGTCGGCCGCTTACAGATTCTTACTCCTATAATTCACCCCTCCACTTT. The V and J genes are TRBV30 and TRBJ1-6; D not resolved. V was trimmed by 2 bases and J by 0 bases, leaving 20 bases between them. The CDR3 has 19 amino acids. CDR1 is GTSNPN, CDR2 SVGIG, per germline (reference sequence).

The count of this clone is one. In DNA form, the CDR3 reads TGTGCCAGCAACCCGGACAGGGGGCGTAGCAATCAGCCCCAGCATTTT. Its translation is CASNPDRGRSNQPQHF. The chain is built from TRBV7-8 and TRBJ1-5, with 11 bases aligning to TRBD1. Germline V gives CDR1 SGHVS, CDR2 FQNEAQ. Unmatched junction bases numbered 5, after V lost 7 bases and J lost 0 bases. This CDR3 region has 16 residues.

This clone was observed a handful of times. CDR3 residues: CASSLSGFSNQPQHF. The CDR3 coding sequence is TGTGCCAGCAGTTTATCGGGCTTTAGCAATCAGCCCCAGCATTTT. The chain is built from TRBV27 and TRBJ1-5; D is unclear. The CDR3 has 15 residues. The germline V gene encodes CDR1 MNHEY and CDR2 SMNVEV (reference sequence). V lost 0 bases and J 0 bases, leaving 6 bases between the germline ends.

Here the CDR3 reads CASSYRTGNNQPQHF. The CDR3 nucleotides are TGTGCCAGCAGTTACCGGACAGGGAACAATCAGCCCCAGCATTTT. The chain couples TRBV6-5 to TRBJ1-5; TRBD1 matches at 8 bases. This CDR3 contains 15 residues. Per germline, CDR1 MNHEY and CDR2 SVGAGI. Unmatched junction bases numbered 3, after V lost 2 bases and J lost 3 bases.

The gene calls are TRBV4-3 and TRBJ2-3; the match to TRBD2 covers 9 bases. V dropped 4 bases and J dropped 1; count of bases not matched to a gene: 6. Germline V CDR1 and CDR2: LGHNA, YSLEER. There are 16 residues in the CDR3. The CDR3 DNA is TGCGCCAGCAGCCGCCGTCCTAGCGGGGGCACAGATACGCAGTATTTT. It is translated as CASSRRPSGGTDTQYF.

This chain connects TRBV27 to TRBJ1-2; TRBD1 is a possible D gene (6 bases). Germline loops: CDR1 MNHEY, CDR2 SMNVEV (reference sequence). This CDR3 spans 14 amino acids. Deletions cut 5 bases from V and 4 bases from J, with 14 bases between. The CDR3 coding sequence is TGTGCCAGCAGTGGGACACCTTCGCCCTATGGCTACACCTTC. This encodes CASSGTPSPYGYTF.

This chain uses TRBV5-1 with TRBJ1-3, with D tentatively TRBD1 (6 bases). In germline, CDR1 is SGHRS, CDR2 YFSETQ. The CDR3 loop spans 16 amino acids. V shed 0 bases and J shed 2 bases, with 12 bases lying between them. CDR3 coding DNA: TGCGCCAGCAGCTTGGACAGGGCGGGTACTGGAAACACCATATATTTT. It translates to CASSLDRAGTGNTIYF.

The chain recombines TRBV7-3 with TRBJ2-5; D perhaps matches TRBD2 (6 bases). V was clipped by 4 bases and J by 2 bases, with 20 bases between them. Germline V gene lookup returns CDR1 SGHTA and CDR2 FQGTGA. The CDR3 runs to 17 residues. Here the CDR3 reads CASSSGRGGYAQETQYF. The DNA for the CDR3 is TGTGCCAGCAGCTCAGGCCGGGGAGGCTACGCTCAAGAGACCCAGTACTTC. Supplemented by reference TRBV7-3 and TRBJ2-5, the full variable domain reads GAGVSQTPSNKVTEKGKYVELRCDPISGHTALYWYRQSLGQGPEFLIYFQGTGAADDSGLPNDRFFAVRPEGSVSTLKIQRTERGDSAVYLCASSSGRGGYAQETQYFGPGTRLLVL.

The rearrangement uses TRBV18 and TRBJ2-7, with TRBD1 matching over 7 bases. Looked up from germline, CDR1 is KGHSH and CDR2 is LQKENI. Trimming removed 6 bases from V and 0 bases from J; junction bases left unmatched: 11. The CDR3 contains 16 residues. The CDR3, as DNA: TGTGCCAGCTCTCCCCAGGGACAGCCTTACTCCTACGAGCAGTACTTC. This encodes CASSPQGQPYSYEQYF.

The chain has TRBV6-1 and TRBJ1-6; tentative D call: TRBD1 (5 bases). V dropped 2 bases and J dropped 5 bases, with 7 bases sitting between them. CDR3 length: 14 amino acids. Germline V gives CDR1 MNHNS, CDR2 SASEGT. Written as DNA, the CDR3 is TGTGCCAGCAGTGAAACGGGGGATAATTCACCCCTCCACTTT. Translating it yields CASSETGDNSPLHF.

The genes are TRBV7-2 and TRBJ2-7; D perhaps matches TRBD2 (6 bases). The CDR3 is made up of 15 amino acids. CDR1 is SGHTA, CDR2 FQGNSA, per germline. Trimming stripped 2 bases from V and 1 base from J, with 12 bases between. CDR3: CASSLFPGESYEQYF. CDR3 coding DNA: TGTGCCAGCAGCTTATTTCCGGGGGAGTCCTACGAGCAGTACTTC.

This clone was observed once. The chain links TRBV3-1 (or the pseudogene TRBV3-2) to TRBJ2-1; 7 nucleotides agree with TRBD1. This CDR3 is built from 13 residues. V shed 2 bases and J 6 bases; nucleotides not matched to a gene: 1. From germline, CDR1 is LGHDT and CDR2 YNNKEL (reference sequence). This CDR3 is CASSQNRGNEQFF. In DNA form, the CDR3 reads TGTGCCAGCAGCCAAAACAGGGGCAATGAGCAGTTCTTC.

The chain combines TRBV24-1 with TRBJ1-5, with 7 bases lining up with TRBD1. V lost 3 bases to trimming and J lost 3 bases; unmatched junction nucleotides: 4. CDR1 and CDR2 from the germline V gene are KGHDR and SFDVKD. CDR3 size: 15 residues. CDR3 protein: CATSDAGTVNQPQHF. Written as DNA, the CDR3 is TGTGCCACCAGTGATGCCGGGACAGTCAATCAGCCCCAGCATTTT.

This chain uses TRBV10-2 with TRBJ2-1; 8 bases align to TRBD2. The V gene's germline CDR1 is WSHSY and CDR2 SAAADI. The CDR3 contains 18 residues. J gave up 6 bases and V 2 bases, and 15 bases lay outside the gene matches. DNA of the CDR3: TGCGCCAGCAGTGAGCTTCAGCGGGGGACCATAAGTTCCAATGAGCAGTTCTTC. Translation gives CASSELQRGTISSNEQFF.

The chain recombines TRBV24-1 with TRBJ2-5, with D possibly matching TRBD2 (5 bases). Germline CDR1 and CDR2: KGHDR and SFDVKD. The ends were cut back, 0 bases at V and 4 bases at J, with 11 bases in the middle. The CDR3 is 15 amino acids. CDR3 loop: CATSDLGGSGETQYF. As DNA, the CDR3 is TGTGCCACCAGTGATTTGGGTGGCAGCGGAGAGACCCAGTACTTC.

The genes are TRBV6-2 or TRBV6-3 and TRBJ2-2; 13 bases map to TRBD2. V was clipped by 5 bases and J by 8 bases; unmatched bases: 2. This CDR3 spans 14 amino acids. Germline-derived CDR1 and CDR2 are MNHEY and SVGEGT. The CDR3 DNA reads as TGTGCCAGCAGTCGGACTAGCGGGGGTGGGGAGCTGTTTTTT. This sequence encodes CASSRTSGGGELFF.

This chain connects TRBV5-6 to TRBJ2-3; no definite D call. Germline V lookup: CDR1 SGHDT, CDR2 YYEEEE. Trimming left V 6 bases short and J 3 bases short, with 8 bases between. The CDR3 length is 12 residues. The chain's CDR3 is CASTLLTDTQYF. The DNA for the CDR3 is TGTGCCAGCACCCTATTAACAGATACGCAGTATTTT.